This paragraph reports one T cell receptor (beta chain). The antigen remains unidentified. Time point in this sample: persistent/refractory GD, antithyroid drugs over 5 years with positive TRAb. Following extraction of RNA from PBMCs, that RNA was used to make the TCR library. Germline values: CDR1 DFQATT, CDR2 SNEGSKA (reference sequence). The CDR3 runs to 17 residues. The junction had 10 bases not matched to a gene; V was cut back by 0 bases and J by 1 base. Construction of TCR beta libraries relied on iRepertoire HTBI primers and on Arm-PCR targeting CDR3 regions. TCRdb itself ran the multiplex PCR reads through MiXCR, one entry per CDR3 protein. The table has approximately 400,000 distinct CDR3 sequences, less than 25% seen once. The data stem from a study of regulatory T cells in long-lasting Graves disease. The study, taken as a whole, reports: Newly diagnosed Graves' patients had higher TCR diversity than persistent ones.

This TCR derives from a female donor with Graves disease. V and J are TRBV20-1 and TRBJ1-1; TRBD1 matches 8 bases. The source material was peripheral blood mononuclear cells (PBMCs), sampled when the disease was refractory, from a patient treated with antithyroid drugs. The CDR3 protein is CSARDPVTGTGNTEAFF. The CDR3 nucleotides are TGCAGTGCTAGAGATCCCGTAACCGGGACAGGGAACACTGAAGCTTTCTTT.